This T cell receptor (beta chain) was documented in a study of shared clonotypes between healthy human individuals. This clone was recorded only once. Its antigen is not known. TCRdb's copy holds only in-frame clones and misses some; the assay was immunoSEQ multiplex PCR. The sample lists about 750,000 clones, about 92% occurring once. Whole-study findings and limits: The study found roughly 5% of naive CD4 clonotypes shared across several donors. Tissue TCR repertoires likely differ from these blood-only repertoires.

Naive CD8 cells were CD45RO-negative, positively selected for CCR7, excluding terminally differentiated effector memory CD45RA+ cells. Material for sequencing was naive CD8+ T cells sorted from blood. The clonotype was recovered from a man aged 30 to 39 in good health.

In DNA form, the CDR3 reads TGTGCCAGCAGTGAAGGAAGGACAGGGGGCCTAAGCTACACCTTC. Encoded protein: CASSEGRTGGLSYTF. J is TRBJ1-2 and V is TRBV6-1, with TRBD1 matching over 11 bases. V dropped 1 base and J dropped 9; count of bases not matched to a gene: 7. This CDR3 contains 15 residues. Germline CDR1 reads MNHNS; CDR2 reads SASEGT.